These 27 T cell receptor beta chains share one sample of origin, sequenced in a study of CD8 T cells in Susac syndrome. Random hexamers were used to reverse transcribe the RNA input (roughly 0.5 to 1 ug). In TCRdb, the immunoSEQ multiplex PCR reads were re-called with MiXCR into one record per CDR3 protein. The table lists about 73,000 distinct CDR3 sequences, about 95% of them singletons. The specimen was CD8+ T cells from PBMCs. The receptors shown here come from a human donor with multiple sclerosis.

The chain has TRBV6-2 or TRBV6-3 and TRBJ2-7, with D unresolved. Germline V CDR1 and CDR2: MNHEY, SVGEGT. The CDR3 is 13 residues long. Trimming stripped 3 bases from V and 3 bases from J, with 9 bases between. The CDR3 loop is CASSYGYIYEQYF. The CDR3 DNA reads TGTGCCAGCAGTTATGGGTACATCTACGAGCAGTACTTC.

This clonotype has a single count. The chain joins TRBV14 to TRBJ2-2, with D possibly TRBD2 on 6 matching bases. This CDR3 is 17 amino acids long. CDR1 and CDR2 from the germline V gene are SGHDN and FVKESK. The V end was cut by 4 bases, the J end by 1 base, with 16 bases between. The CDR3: CASSLLLRRGNTGELFF. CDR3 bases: TGTGCCAGCAGCCTTCTCCTCCGGCGGGGGAACACCGGGGAGCTGTTTTTT. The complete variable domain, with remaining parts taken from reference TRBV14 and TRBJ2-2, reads EAGVTQFPSHSVIEKGQTVTLRCDPISGHDNLYWYRRVMGKEIKFLLHFVKESKQDESGMPNNRFLAERTGGTYSTLKVQPAELEDSGVYFCASSLLLRRGNTGELFFGEGSRLTVL.

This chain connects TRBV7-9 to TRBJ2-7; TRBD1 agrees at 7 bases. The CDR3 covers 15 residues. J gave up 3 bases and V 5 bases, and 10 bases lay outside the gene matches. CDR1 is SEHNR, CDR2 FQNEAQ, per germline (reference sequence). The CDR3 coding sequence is TGTGCCAGCAGCCCGAGCTCGGGACAGAGCTACGAGCAGTACTTC. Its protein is CASSPSSGQSYEQYF. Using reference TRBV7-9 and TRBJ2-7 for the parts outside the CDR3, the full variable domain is DTGVSQNPRHKITKRGQNVTFRCDPISEHNRLYWYRQTLGQGPEFLTYFQNEAQLEKSRLLSDRFSAERPKGSFSTLEIQRTEQGDSAMYLCASSPSSGQSYEQYFGPGTRLTVT.

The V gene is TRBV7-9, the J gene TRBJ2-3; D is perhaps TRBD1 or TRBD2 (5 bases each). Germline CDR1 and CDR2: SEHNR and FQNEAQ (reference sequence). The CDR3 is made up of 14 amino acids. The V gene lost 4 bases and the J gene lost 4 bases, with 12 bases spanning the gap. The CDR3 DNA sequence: TGTGCCAGCAGCTCTAATCGGGGCTCAGATACGCAGTATTTT. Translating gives CASSSNRGSDTQYF. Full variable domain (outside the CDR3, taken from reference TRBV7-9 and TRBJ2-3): DTGVSQNPRHKITKRGQNVTFRCDPISEHNRLYWYRQTLGQGPEFLTYFQNEAQLEKSRLLSDRFSAERPKGSFSTLEIQRTEQGDSAMYLCASSSNRGSDTQYFGPGTRLTVL.

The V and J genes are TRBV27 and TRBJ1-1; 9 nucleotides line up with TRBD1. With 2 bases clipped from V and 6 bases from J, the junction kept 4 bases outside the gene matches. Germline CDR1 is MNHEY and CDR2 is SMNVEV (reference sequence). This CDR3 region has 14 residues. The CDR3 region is CASSLGTGTAEAFF. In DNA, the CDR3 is TGTGCCAGCAGTTTAGGGACAGGGACCGCTGAAGCTTTCTTT.

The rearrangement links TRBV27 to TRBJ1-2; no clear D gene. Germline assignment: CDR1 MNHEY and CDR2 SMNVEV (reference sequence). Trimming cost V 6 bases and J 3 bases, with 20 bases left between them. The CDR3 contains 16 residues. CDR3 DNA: TGTGCCAGCAGATCTGACTGGGAGGGATCGGACTATGGCTACACCTTC. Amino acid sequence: CASRSDWEGSDYGYTF.

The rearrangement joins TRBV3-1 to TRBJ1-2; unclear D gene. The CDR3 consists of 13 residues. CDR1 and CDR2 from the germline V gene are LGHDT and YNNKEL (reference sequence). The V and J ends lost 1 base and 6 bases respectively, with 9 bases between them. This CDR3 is CASSQVLRDGYTF. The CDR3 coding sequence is TGTGCCAGCAGCCAAGTTCTACGGGATGGCTACACCTTC.

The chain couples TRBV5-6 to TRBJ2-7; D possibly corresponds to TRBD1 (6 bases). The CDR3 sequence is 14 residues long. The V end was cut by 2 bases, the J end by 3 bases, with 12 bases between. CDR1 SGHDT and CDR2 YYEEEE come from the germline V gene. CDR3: CASSFGVDSYEQYF. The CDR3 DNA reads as TGTGCCAGCAGCTTTGGGGTGGACAGCTACGAGCAGTACTTC.

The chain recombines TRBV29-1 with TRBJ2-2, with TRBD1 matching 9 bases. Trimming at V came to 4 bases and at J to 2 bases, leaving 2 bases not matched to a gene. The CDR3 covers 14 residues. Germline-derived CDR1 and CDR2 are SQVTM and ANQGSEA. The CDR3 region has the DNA TGCAGCGTTGTGGACAGGGGAAACACCGGGGAGCTGTTTTTT. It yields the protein CSVVDRGNTGELFF.

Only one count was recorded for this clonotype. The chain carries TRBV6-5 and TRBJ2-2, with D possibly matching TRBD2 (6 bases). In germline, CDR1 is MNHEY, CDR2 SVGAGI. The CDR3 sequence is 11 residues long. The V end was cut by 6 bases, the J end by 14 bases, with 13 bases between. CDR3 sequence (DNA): TGTGCCAGCAGAACGGGACTTGACCTGTTTTTT. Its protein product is CASRTGLDLFF.

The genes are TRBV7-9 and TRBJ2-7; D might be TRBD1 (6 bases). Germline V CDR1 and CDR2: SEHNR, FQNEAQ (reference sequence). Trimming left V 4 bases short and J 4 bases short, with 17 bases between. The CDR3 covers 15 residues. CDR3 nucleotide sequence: TGTGCCAGCAGCTCCCAATCCGGGACACCTTACGAGCAGTACTTC. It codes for CASSSQSGTPYEQYF.

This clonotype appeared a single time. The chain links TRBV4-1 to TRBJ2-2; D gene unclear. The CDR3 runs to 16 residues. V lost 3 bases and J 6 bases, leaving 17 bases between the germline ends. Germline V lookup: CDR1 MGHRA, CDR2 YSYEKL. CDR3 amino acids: CASSQERLRSSGELFF. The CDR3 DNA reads TGCGCCAGCAGCCAGGAGAGGTTAAGGTCGTCCGGGGAGCTGTTTTTT.

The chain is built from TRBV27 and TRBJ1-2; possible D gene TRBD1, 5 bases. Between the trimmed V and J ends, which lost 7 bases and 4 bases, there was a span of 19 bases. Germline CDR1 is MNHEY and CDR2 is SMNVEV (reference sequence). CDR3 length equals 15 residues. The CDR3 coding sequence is TGTGCCAGCAACTTTGGGCCGTGGGACCCCTATGGCTACACCTTC. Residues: CASNFGPWDPYGYTF.

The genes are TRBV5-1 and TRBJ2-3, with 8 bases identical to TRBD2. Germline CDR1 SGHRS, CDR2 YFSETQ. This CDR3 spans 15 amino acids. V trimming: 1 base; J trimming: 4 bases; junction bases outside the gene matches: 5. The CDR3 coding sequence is TGCGCCAGCAGCTTGCCAGCGGGAGCGGCAGATACGCAGTATTTT. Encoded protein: CASSLPAGAADTQYF. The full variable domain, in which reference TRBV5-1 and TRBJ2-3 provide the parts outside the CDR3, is KAGVTQTPRYLIKTRGQQVTLSCSPISGHRSVSWYQQTPGQGLQFLFEYFSETQRNKGNFPGRFSGRQFSNSRSEMNVSTLELGDSALYLCASSLPAGAADTQYFGPGTRLTVL.

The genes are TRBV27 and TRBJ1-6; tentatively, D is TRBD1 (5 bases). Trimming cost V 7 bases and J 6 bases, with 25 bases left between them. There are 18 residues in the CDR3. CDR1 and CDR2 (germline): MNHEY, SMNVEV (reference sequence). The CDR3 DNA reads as TGTGCCAGCACGAAATTTGCCACGGACACGGGTTTTAATTCACCCCTCCACTTT. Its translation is CASTKFATDTGFNSPLHF.

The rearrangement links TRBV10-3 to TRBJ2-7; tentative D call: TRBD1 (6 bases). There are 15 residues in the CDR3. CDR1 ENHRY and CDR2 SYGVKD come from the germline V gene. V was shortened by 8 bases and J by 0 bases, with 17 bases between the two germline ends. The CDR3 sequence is CAIGVTPDSSYEQYF. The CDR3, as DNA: TGTGCCATCGGGGTGACACCGGACAGCTCCTACGAGCAGTACTTC.

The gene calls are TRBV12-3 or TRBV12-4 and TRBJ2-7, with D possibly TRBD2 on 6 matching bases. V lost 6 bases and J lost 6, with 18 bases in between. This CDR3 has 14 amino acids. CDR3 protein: CASSPHRGKGEQYF. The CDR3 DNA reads TGTGCCAGCAGCCCCCATCGGGGGAAAGGCGAGCAGTACTTC.

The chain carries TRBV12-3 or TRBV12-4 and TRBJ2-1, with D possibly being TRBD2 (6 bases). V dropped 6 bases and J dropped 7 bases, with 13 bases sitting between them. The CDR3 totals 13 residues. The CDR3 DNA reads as TGTGCCAGCAGCCTAGCGTTGGTGAATGAGCAGTTCTTC. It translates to CASSLALVNEQFF.

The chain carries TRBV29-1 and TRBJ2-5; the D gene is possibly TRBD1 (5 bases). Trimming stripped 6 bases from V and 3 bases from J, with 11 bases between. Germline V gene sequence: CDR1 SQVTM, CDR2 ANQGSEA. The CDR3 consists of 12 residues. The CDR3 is CSVSQGEETQYF. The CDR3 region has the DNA TGCAGCGTGAGTCAGGGCGAAGAGACCCAGTACTTC.

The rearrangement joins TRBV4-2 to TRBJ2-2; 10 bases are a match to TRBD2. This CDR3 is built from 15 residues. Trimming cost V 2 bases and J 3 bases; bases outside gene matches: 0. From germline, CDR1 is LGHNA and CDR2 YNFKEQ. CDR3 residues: CASSQLAGDTGELFF. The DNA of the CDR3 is TGTGCCAGCAGCCAACTAGCGGGAGACACCGGGGAGCTGTTTTTT.

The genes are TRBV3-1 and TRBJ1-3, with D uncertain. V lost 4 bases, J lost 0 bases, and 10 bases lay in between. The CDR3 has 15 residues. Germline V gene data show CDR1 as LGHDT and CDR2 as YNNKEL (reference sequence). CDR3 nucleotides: TGTGCCAGCAGCCCAACTCAGAGCTCTGGAAACACCATATATTTT. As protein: CASSPTQSSGNTIYF.

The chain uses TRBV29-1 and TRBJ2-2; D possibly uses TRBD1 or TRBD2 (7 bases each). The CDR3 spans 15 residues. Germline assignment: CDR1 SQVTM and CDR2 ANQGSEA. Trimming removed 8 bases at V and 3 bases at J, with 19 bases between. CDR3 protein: CSTWEAGGDTGELFF. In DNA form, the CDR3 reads TGCAGCACCTGGGAGGCAGGGGGGGACACCGGGGAGCTGTTTTTT.

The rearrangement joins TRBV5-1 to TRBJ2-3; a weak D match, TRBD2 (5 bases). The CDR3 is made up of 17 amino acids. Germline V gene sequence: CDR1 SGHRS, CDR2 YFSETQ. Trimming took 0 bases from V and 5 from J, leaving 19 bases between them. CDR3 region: CASSLGLVLSAGDTQYF. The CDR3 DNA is TGCGCCAGCAGCTTGGGTTTGGTACTATCCGCGGGAGATACGCAGTATTTT.

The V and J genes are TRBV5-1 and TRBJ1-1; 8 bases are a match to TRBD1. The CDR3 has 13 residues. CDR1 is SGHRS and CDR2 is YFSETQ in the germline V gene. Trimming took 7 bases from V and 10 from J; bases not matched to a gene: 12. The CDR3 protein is CASGWQGAQGAFF. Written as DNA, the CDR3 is TGCGCCAGCGGATGGCAGGGGGCCCAGGGAGCTTTCTTT.

This CDR3 is CAWRVRMSGANVLTF. CDR3 DNA: TGTGCCTGGAGGGTAAGGATGTCTGGGGCCAACGTCCTGACTTTC. The rearrangement joins TRBV30 to TRBJ2-6; no reliable D call. In germline, CDR1 is GTSNPN, CDR2 SVGIG (reference sequence). V was shortened by 3 bases and J by 1 base, with 10 bases between the two germline ends. CDR3 length: 15 amino acids.

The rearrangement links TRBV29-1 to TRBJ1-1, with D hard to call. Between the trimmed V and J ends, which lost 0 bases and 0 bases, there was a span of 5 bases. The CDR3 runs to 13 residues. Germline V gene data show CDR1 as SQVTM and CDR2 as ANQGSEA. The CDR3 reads CSVEDKVNTEAFF. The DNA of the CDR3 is TGCAGCGTTGAAGATAAGGTGAACACTGAAGCTTTCTTT.

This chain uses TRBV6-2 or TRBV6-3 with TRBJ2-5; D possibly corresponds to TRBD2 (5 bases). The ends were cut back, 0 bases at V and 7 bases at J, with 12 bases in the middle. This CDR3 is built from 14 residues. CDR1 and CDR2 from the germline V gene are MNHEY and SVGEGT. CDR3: CASSYSRTSRTQYF. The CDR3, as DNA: TGTGCCAGCAGTTACTCGAGGACTTCGAGGACCCAGTACTTC.